Presented here are 32 T cell receptor beta chains from one specimen sequenced in a study of B cell selection in AIRE deficiency. The sorted conventional CD4 T cells were gated as CD4+CD127+. Method: immunoSEQ multiplex PCR; TCRdb's copy keeps in-frame clones and lacks some. In the table there are around 23,000 clones, around 95% of which are singletons. The material sequenced was CD4+CD127+ conventional T cells sorted from PBMCs. These receptors all stem from a human donor in good health.

This chain connects TRBV29-1 to TRBJ1-2; D gene uncertain. V lost 7 bases and J 0 bases, leaving 21 bases between the germline ends. Germline loops: CDR1 SQVTM, CDR2 ANQGSEA. This CDR3 comprises 16 residues. The CDR3 nucleotides read TGCAGCGCCCTCCCAGGTTTCGCTAGTACTAACTATGGCTACACCTTC. Translating it yields CSALPGFASTNYGYTF.

This clone was recorded only once. This sequence joins TRBV7-9 and TRBJ1-4; 7 nucleotides line up with TRBD1. The germline CDR1 and CDR2 sequences are SEHNR and FQNEAQ (reference sequence). The V segment lost 4 bases and the J segment 4 bases; nucleotides outside the gene matches: 3. CDR3 length: 14 residues. As DNA, the CDR3 is TGTGCCAGCAGCTCTGACAGGGATAATGAAAAACTGTTTTTT. Protein sequence: CASSSDRDNEKLFF.

V gene TRBV6-5 combines with J gene TRBJ2-1; the match to TRBD2 covers 10 bases. V shed 5 bases, J shed 6 bases, and the junction held 1 base outside the gene matches. Germline assignment: CDR1 MNHEY and CDR2 SVGAGI. This CDR3 region has 13 residues. The CDR3 nucleotides are TGTGCCAGCAGTCTAGCGGGAGTCAATGAGCAGTTCTTC. Translation gives CASSLAGVNEQFF.

This clone occurred a few times. The chain links TRBV2 to TRBJ2-5; weak D call: TRBD2 (5 bases). The CDR3 totals 16 residues. Germline CDR1 is SNHLY and CDR2 is FYNNEI. V lost 3 bases, J lost 3 bases, and 17 bases lay in between. CDR3 coding DNA: TGTGCCAGCAGTGATGGGATGGGAGTCGGGGAAGAGACCCAGTACTTC. This sequence encodes CASSDGMGVGEETQYF. The variable domain in full, completed from reference TRBV2 and TRBJ2-5, reads EPEVTQTPSHQVTQMGQEVILRCVPISNHLYFYWYRQILGQKVEFLVSFYNNEISEKSEIFDDQFSVERPDGSNFTLKIRSTKLEDSAMYFCASSDGMGVGEETQYFGPGTRLLVL.

This sequence joins TRBV12-5 and TRBJ2-5; possible D gene TRBD1, 5 bases. Trimming removed 1 base from V and 4 bases from J, with 7 bases in between. The CDR3 is 13 residues long. Germline V gene data show CDR1 as LGHNT and CDR2 as FRNRAP. Here the CDR3 DNA reads TGTGCTAGTGGTTTGGGACAGAGAGAGACCCAGTACTTC. Residues: CASGLGQRETQYF.

Of note for this clone: Other DNA sequences from this sample encode an identical CDR3 as well. V usage is TRBV5-1 and J usage is TRBJ2-2, with TRBD2 matching 8 bases. Losses at the gene ends were 4 bases for V and 4 bases for J; bases not matched to a gene: 12. This CDR3 is built from 17 residues. Per the germline V gene, CDR1 is SGHRS and CDR2 is YFSETQ. Written as DNA, the CDR3 is TGCGCCAGCAGCCCTATGGCGGGAGGAGGTAGCACCGGGGAGCTGTTTTTT. This encodes CASSPMAGGGSTGELFF.

V and J are TRBV19 and TRBJ2-7; 9 positions match TRBD1. Per germline, CDR1 LNHDA and CDR2 SQIVND (reference sequence). The V gene end was trimmed by 5 bases and the J gene end by 2 bases; junction bases not matched to a gene: 7. The CDR3 consists of 15 residues. The CDR3 sequence: CASSPGTGPTYEQYF. The CDR3 DNA sequence: TGTGCCAGTAGTCCGGGGACAGGGCCAACCTACGAGCAGTACTTC. The full variable domain, rest sourced from reference TRBV19 and TRBJ2-7, is DGGITQSPKYLFRKEGQNVTLSCEQNLNHDAMYWYRQDPGQGLRLIYYSQIVNDFQKGDIAEGYSVSREKKESFPLTVTSAQKNPTAFYLCASSPGTGPTYEQYFGPGTRLTVT.

The chain has TRBV30 and TRBJ2-1, with D perhaps TRBD1 (7 bases). The V gene lost 7 bases and the J gene lost 9 bases, with 19 bases spanning the gap. CDR3 length equals 13 residues. Germline V gene data show CDR1 as GTSNPN and CDR2 as SVGIG (reference sequence). CDR3 sequence: CAYEQGRLGEQFF. CDR3 in DNA: TGTGCCTATGAACAGGGGAGGCTTGGTGAGCAGTTCTTC.

J is TRBJ2-5 and V is TRBV2, with TRBD1 matching over 7 bases. Trimming removed 7 bases from V and 1 base from J; junction bases left unmatched: 9. Germline CDR1 and CDR2: SNHLY and FYNNEI. The length of the CDR3 is 15 residues. DNA for the CDR3: TGTGCCAGCAAGGGGTTCCGGGACAGCCAAGAGACCCAGTACTTC. Protein: CASKGFRDSQETQYF.

V is TRBV27 and J is TRBJ2-3; no clear D. This CDR3 is built from 14 residues. The germline V gene encodes CDR1 MNHEY and CDR2 SMNVEV (reference sequence). Trimming left V 9 bases short and J 0 bases short, with 13 bases between. In DNA, the CDR3 is TGTGCCAGACACCTGAATGTTAGCACAGATACGCAGTATTTT. Translated: CARHLNVSTDTQYF.

The chain couples TRBV5-6 to TRBJ2-2; TRBD2 aligns across 13 bases. This CDR3 has 17 residues. Germline assignment: CDR1 SGHDT and CDR2 YYEEEE. V was clipped by 5 bases and J by 2 bases; unmatched bases: 6. This CDR3 is CASSPTSGGPNTGELFF. The CDR3 bases are TGTGCCAGCAGTCCGACTAGCGGGGGGCCCAACACCGGGGAGCTGTTTTTT.

This chain connects TRBV23-1 to TRBJ2-4; D is perhaps TRBD2 (5 bases). TRBV23-1 is annotated as an ORF whose role is uncertain. The CDR3 loop spans 15 amino acids. Trimming removed 1 base at V and 8 bases at J, with 15 bases between. In DNA, the CDR3 is TGCGCCAGCAGTCAATGGAGGCTAAGGAAAGACATTCAGTACTTC. This gives the protein CASSQWRLRKDIQYF.

The rearrangement joins TRBV27 to TRBJ1-5; D not certain. Trimming cost V 3 bases and J 0 bases, with 15 bases left between them. Looked up from germline, CDR1 is MNHEY and CDR2 is SMNVEV (reference sequence). The CDR3 is 17 residues long. The CDR3 DNA reads TGTGCCAGCAGTTTCTATCCCCCGGAGGATAGCAATCAGCCCCAGCATTTT. It specifies CASSFYPPEDSNQPQHF.

This chain joins TRBV27 and TRBJ1-1; 7 nucleotides align to TRBD1. Germline-derived CDR1 and CDR2 are MNHEY and SMNVEV (reference sequence). The V segment lost 6 bases and the J segment 8 bases; nucleotides outside the gene matches: 9. The CDR3 sequence is 13 residues long. This CDR3 is CASSAQGGREAFF. DNA of the CDR3: TGTGCCAGCAGCGCTCAGGGGGGGAGGGAAGCTTTCTTT.

The chain is built from TRBV19 and TRBJ1-4, with D possibly matching TRBD1 (5 bases). The germline gives CDR1 LNHDA, CDR2 SQIVND (reference sequence). Trimming removed 5 bases from V and 4 bases from J, with 23 bases in between. This CDR3 region has 18 residues. The CDR3 reads CASSPLSTGTFYNEKLFF. DNA for the CDR3: TGTGCCAGTAGTCCCCTCTCCACAGGAACTTTTTATAATGAAAAACTGTTTTTT.

The V gene is TRBV5-1, the J gene TRBJ2-1; D gene uncertain. CDR1 is SGHRS, CDR2 YFSETQ, per germline. The ends were cut back, 0 bases at V and 7 bases at J, with 14 bases in the middle. The CDR3 totals 15 residues. CDR3 protein: CASSLALVVGNEQFF. In DNA form, the CDR3 reads TGCGCCAGCAGCTTGGCTCTAGTGGTGGGTAATGAGCAGTTCTTC.

J is TRBJ1-3 and V is TRBV10-3, with D possibly matching TRBD1 (6 bases). CDR1 is ENHRY and CDR2 is SYGVKD in the germline V gene. Trimming took 6 bases from V and 0 from J, leaving 12 bases between them. The CDR3 has 15 residues. This CDR3 is CAISADRNSGNTIYF. CDR3 coding DNA: TGTGCCATCAGCGCGGACAGAAACTCTGGAAACACCATATATTTT.

The chain recombines TRBV6-5 with TRBJ1-1; D gene unclear. Germline V gene data show CDR1 as MNHEY and CDR2 as SVGAGI. The CDR3 has 14 residues. Trimming removed 6 bases from V and 2 bases from J, with 13 bases in between. In DNA, the CDR3 is TGTGCCAGCAGCTCCCCCCGGGCAAACACTGAAGCTTTCTTT. It is translated as CASSSPRANTEAFF.

V gene TRBV7-9 combines with J gene TRBJ1-3, with a weak D call TRBD1 (5 bases). Deletions cut 3 bases from V and 2 bases from J, with 5 bases between. Germline V gene sequence: CDR1 SEHNR, CDR2 FQNEAQ (reference sequence). This CDR3 comprises 13 residues. The CDR3 DNA is TGTGCCAGCAGCTTCAGGGCTGGAAACACCATATATTTT. Its protein is CASSFRAGNTIYF.

The chain links TRBV13 to TRBJ1-4; D ambiguous. Trimming shortened V by 2 bases and J by 7 bases, and 14 bases separated the two germline ends. The CDR3 extends over 15 amino acids. In germline, CDR1 is PRHDT, CDR2 FYEKMQ (reference sequence). The CDR3 coding sequence is TGTGCCAGCAGCTTACGGCCCCCAGGTTCTGAAAAACTGTTTTTT. Its translation: CASSLRPPGSEKLFF.

A single count supports this clone. The chain employs TRBV6-1 and TRBJ1-1, with 7 nucleotides matching TRBD1. V was clipped by 7 bases and J by 7 bases; unmatched bases: 12. Germline-derived CDR1 and CDR2 are MNHNS and SASEGT. This CDR3 region has 14 residues. The CDR3 nucleotides read TGTGCCAGCAAAACGGGAGGGGGCTTCGATGAAGCTTTCTTT. Translation: CASKTGGGFDEAFF.

The table lists this clone with a count of one. The chain carries TRBV5-4 and TRBJ1-1, with TRBD1 matching over 8 bases. The V and J ends lost 1 base and 2 bases, in that order; junction bases with no gene match: 4. Germline V lookup: CDR1 SGHNT, CDR2 YYREEE (reference sequence). This CDR3 contains 15 residues. The CDR3 protein is CASSLLDRDNTEAFF. The CDR3 DNA is TGTGCCAGCAGCTTGCTGGACAGGGATAACACTGAAGCTTTCTTT.

The chain couples TRBV11-2 to TRBJ2-3, with 9 positions matching TRBD1. This CDR3 contains 14 residues. Germline V gene sequence: CDR1 SGHAT, CDR2 FQNNGV. V trimming: 5 bases; J trimming: 3 bases; junction bases outside the gene matches: 3. The CDR3 loop is CASSRDRVTDTQYF. CDR3 bases: TGTGCCAGCAGCCGGGACAGGGTTACAGATACGCAGTATTTT.

The rearrangement uses TRBV11-2 and TRBJ2-7; D call uncertain. This CDR3 comprises 14 residues. V lost 0 bases to trimming and J lost 9 bases, with 15 bases between them. Germline V gene data show CDR1 as SGHAT and CDR2 as FQNNGV. The CDR3 spells CASSLELVYDWQYF. The CDR3 region has the DNA TGTGCCAGCAGCTTAGAACTTGTCTACGATTGGCAGTACTTC. The entire variable domain, with the rest obtained from reference TRBV11-2 and TRBJ2-7, is as follows: EAGVAQSPRYKIIEKRQSVAFWCNPISGHATLYWYQQILGQGPKLLIQFQNNGVVDDSQLPKDRFSAERLKGVDSTLKIQPAKLEDSAVYLCASSLELVYDWQYFGPGTRLTVT.

J is TRBJ2-2 and V is TRBV2; D remains ambiguous. Germline V gives CDR1 SNHLY, CDR2 FYNNEI. This CDR3 comprises 13 residues. The V gene lost 7 bases and the J gene lost 2 bases, with 8 bases spanning the gap. The CDR3 nucleotides read TGTGCCAGCATCAGAGGAAACACCGGGGAGCTGTTTTTT. It codes for CASIRGNTGELFF.

The V call is TRBV5-1, the J call TRBJ1-3, with 12 bases identical to TRBD1. The germline V gene has CDR1 SGHRS and CDR2 YFSETQ. The CDR3 consists of 18 residues. V lost 4 bases and J lost 2; bases outside the gene matches: 10. CDR3 in DNA: TGCGCCAGCAGCCCCCGGGACAGGGGGCGGCTCGCTGGAAACACCATATATTTT. It encodes CASSPRDRGRLAGNTIYF.

This clone was detected only once. The chain employs TRBV6-1 and TRBJ2-1, with D possibly matching TRBD1 (6 bases). The CDR3 is 14 residues long. V was clipped by 0 bases and J by 15 bases, with 18 bases between them. Germline V gene lookup returns CDR1 MNHNS and CDR2 SASEGT. This CDR3 reads CASSEAKGRGQLFF. The CDR3 DNA sequence: TGTGCCAGCAGTGAAGCGAAGGGCAGGGGCCAACTGTTCTTC.

The chain has TRBV7-3 and TRBJ1-3; TRBD1 aligns across 11 bases. V lost 5 bases, J lost 2 bases, and 2 bases stayed unmatched. This CDR3 region has 15 residues. CDR1 SGHTA and CDR2 FQGTGA come from the germline V gene. CDR3 residues: CASSPGQGAGNTIYF. The CDR3 DNA is TGTGCCAGCAGCCCGGGACAGGGGGCTGGAAACACCATATATTTT.

This chain joins TRBV7-9 and TRBJ2-1; weak D call: TRBD2 (6 bases). The CDR3 covers 17 residues. Between the trimmed V and J ends, which lost 2 bases and 0 bases, there was a span of 14 bases. CDR1 SEHNR and CDR2 FQNEAQ come from the germline V gene (reference sequence). This CDR3 is CASSLSPLASSYNEQFF. CDR3 DNA: TGTGCCAGCAGCTTAAGTCCCCTAGCGAGCTCCTACAATGAGCAGTTCTTC. Variable domain in full (rest from reference TRBV7-9 and TRBJ2-1): DTGVSQNPRHKITKRGQNVTFRCDPISEHNRLYWYRQTLGQGPEFLTYFQNEAQLEKSRLLSDRFSAERPKGSFSTLEIQRTEQGDSAMYLCASSLSPLASSYNEQFFGPGTRLTVL.

The V call is TRBV18, the J call TRBJ1-4, with TRBD1 as a possible D gene (5 bases). CDR1 is KGHSH, CDR2 LQKENI, per germline. The CDR3 extends over 15 amino acids. V shed 3 bases and J shed 0 bases, with 8 bases lying between them. CDR3 residues: CASSPGTATNEKLFF. Written as DNA, the CDR3 is TGTGCCAGCTCACCGGGGACTGCAACTAATGAAAAACTGTTTTTT.

The chain links TRBV6-5 to TRBJ1-4; no clear D. With 5 bases removed from V and 7 bases from J, the gap between germline ends came to 14 bases. This CDR3 region has 14 residues. Per the germline V gene, CDR1 is MNHEY and CDR2 is SVGAGI. The CDR3 coding sequence is TGTGCCAGCAGTCCCATGACGAACGGTGAAAAACTGTTTTTT. As protein: CASSPMTNGEKLFF.

This rearrangement joins TRBV2 to TRBJ1-2; D is undetermined. The CDR3 runs to 13 residues. Trimming removed 4 bases from V and 8 bases from J, with 14 bases in between. The germline V gene encodes CDR1 SNHLY and CDR2 FYNNEI. For the CDR3, the DNA is TGTGCCAGCAGTGGGACCCCGGCGGAGGGCTACACCTTC. This gives the protein CASSGTPAEGYTF.